This T cell receptor (beta chain) was sequenced during a study of T-cell memory formation after mild COVID-19 (dated by TCRdb to about 2021). Context from the whole study: TCR sequence clusters from the two donors were found to be largely donor specific. Longitudinal TCRalpha and TCRbeta repertoire sequencing tracked T-cell clones expanding and contracting after mild COVID-19 in two donors. Two young, previously healthy adult volunteers made up the cohort, one male and one female.

Ficoll-Paque density gradient centrifugation was used to isolate PBMCs. Broader findings and caveats from the paper: Only a couple of mild cases were covered in the study, and larger cohorts including severe cases with pre-infection samples were considered necessary. Clones that contracted from day 15 to 85 showed balanced CD4/CD8 phenotypes, whereas a second wave of clones that expanded from day 15 to 37 leaned towards CD4+. Contracting CD4+ clones were found mainly in CM and EM memory subsets, while CD8+ clones were enriched in EMRA. Some responding clones were detected in pre-infection memory, which suggested that pre-existing cross-reactive memory T cells had joined the SARS-CoV-2 response. Whether the second-wave clones peaking on day 37 were SARS-CoV-2 specific was not confirmed.

According to the germline V gene, CDR1 reads SQVTM and CDR2 reads ANQGSEA. The trim is 5 bases for V and 4 bases for J, with a gap of 6 bases between the germline ends. The cysteine opens and the phenylalanine closes a CDR3 of 12 amino acids. Just the 36-base CDR3 DNA is kept, in frame starting at base 1. This clonotype was recorded at least ten times. Which antigen it targets is not known. Base quality data are lacking; no much larger clone is found one base away. TCRdb records Illumina NovaSeq 6000 as the sequencer. Using 5'RACE with constant-segment primers, TCRalpha and TCRbeta cDNA libraries were constructed, with sample barcodes and unique molecular identifiers added in the process. RNA was extracted from every sample with Trizol reagent. Libraries were amplified in two PCR steps, with a second sample barcode and Illumina TruSeq adapters added in the second step. Sequencing of libraries was performed on an Illumina NovaSeq with 2 x 150 bp paired-end reads. The published analysis was carried out like this. With migec v1.2.7, reads were demultiplexed and then collapsed into UMI-guided consensus sequences. Using mixcr v2.1.11, UMI consensuses were aligned to TRA and TRB V and J templates and then assembled into clonotypes. A clonotype was counted as expanded or contracted only when both edgeR and NoisET called the clonotype significant, with the noise models trained on biological replicates. For edgeR calls, the cutoffs were a false discovery rate-adjusted p below 0.01 and a log2 fold-change threshold of 1. As an exploratory analysis of dynamics, max-normalized trajectories of the 1000 most abundant clonotypes were examined with PCA combined with hierarchical clustering. Separately sequenced CD4+ and CD8+ repertoires were used to assign a CD4 or CD8 phenotype to each responding clone. The raw public data were reprocessed by TCRdb itself: fastp quality trimming at Q25, MiXCR clonotype calling, in-frame beta chains only. Under each unique CDR3 protein, matching rows form one entry showing the most common genes and DNA. The V and J calls shown here were made by TCRdb, not taken from the authors' results. For this sample there are roughly 600,000 distinct CDR3 sequences; roughly 18% appear just once. The ten most abundant clones make up around 12% of the sample.

Rearrangement joined TRBV29-1 to TRBJ2-6; the D gene identity is not certain. The sample was PBMCs or a T cell subset sorted from them (not recorded which). This clonotype originated in an adult woman who had mild COVID-19 (a few samples of this study predate the infection). The sample titles of this study are shuffled in the database, so cell type and time point are left out; the donor was told from shared clones. The CDR3: CSVSTGANVLTF. Here is the DNA: TGCAGCGTTTCAACCGGGGCCAACGTCCTGACTTTC.